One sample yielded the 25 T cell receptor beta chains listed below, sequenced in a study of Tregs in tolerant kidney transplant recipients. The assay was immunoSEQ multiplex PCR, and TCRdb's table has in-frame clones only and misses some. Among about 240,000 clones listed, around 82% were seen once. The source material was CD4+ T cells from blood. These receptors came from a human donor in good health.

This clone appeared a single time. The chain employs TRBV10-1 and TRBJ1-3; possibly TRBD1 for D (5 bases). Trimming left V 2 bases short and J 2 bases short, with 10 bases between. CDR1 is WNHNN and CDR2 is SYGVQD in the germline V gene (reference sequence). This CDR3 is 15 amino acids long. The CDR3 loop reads CASSEGTKPGNTIYF. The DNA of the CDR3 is TGCGCCAGCAGTGAGGGGACGAAGCCTGGAAACACCATATATTTT.

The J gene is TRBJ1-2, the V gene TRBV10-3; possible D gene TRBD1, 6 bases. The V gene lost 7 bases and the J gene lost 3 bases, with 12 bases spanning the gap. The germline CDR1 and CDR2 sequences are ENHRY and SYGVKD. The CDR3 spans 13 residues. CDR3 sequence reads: CAIIRDTDYGYTF. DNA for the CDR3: TGTGCCATCATCAGGGACACGGACTATGGCTACACCTTC.

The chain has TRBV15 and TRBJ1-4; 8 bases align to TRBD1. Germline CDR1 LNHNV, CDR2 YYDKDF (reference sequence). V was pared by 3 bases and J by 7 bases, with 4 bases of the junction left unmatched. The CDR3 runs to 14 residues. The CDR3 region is CATSRDRVSEKLFF. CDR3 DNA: TGTGCCACCAGCAGGGACAGGGTGTCTGAAAAACTGTTTTTT.

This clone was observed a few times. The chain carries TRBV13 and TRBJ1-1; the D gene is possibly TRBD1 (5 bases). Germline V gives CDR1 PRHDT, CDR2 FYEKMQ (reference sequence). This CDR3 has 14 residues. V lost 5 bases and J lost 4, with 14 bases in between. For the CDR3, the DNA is TGTGCCAGCAGCGGATTGTCCGGGGGCACTGAAGCTTTCTTT. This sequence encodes CASSGLSGGTEAFF.

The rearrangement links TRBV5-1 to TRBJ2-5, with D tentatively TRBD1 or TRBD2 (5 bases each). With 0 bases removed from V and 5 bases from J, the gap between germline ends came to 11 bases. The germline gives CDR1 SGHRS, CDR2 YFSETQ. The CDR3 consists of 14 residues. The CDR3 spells CASSLGGPSETQYF. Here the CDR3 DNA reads TGCGCCAGCAGCTTGGGGGGACCTTCGGAGACCCAGTACTTC.

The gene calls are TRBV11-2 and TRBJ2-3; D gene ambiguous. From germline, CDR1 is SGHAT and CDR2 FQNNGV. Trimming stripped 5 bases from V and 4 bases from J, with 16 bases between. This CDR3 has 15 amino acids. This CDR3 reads CASSPGPNGADTQYF. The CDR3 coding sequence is TGTGCCAGCAGCCCTGGGCCCAACGGTGCAGATACGCAGTATTTT.

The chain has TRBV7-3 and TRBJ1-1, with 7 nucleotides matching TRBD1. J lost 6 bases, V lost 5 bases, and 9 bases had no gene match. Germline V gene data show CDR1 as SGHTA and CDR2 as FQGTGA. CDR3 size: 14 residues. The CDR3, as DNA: TGTGCCAGCAGCGCGTCAGGGGGACGGGCTGAAGCTTTCTTT. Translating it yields CASSASGGRAEAFF.

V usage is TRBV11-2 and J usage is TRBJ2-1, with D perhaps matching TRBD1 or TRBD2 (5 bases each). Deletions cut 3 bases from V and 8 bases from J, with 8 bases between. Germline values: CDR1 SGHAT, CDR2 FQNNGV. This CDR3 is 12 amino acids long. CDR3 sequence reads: CASSLWDHEQFF. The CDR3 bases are TGTGCCAGCAGCTTGTGGGACCATGAGCAGTTCTTC.

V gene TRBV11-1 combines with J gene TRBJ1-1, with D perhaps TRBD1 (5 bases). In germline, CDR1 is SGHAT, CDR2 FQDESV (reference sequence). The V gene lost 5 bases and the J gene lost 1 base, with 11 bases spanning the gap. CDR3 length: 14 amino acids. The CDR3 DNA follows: TGTGCCAGCAGCGGGGACGGACGGAACACTGAAGCTTTCTTT. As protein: CASSGDGRNTEAFF.

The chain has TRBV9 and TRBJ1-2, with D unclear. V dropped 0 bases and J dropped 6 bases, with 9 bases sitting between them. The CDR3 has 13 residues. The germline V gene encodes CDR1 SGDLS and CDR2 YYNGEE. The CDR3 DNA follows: TGTGCCAGCAGCGTAGGCAGGAGGAATGGCTACACCTTC. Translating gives CASSVGRRNGYTF.

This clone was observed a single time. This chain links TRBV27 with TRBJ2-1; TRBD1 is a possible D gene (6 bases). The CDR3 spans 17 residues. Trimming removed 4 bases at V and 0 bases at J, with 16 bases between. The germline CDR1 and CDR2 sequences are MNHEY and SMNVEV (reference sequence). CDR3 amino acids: CASSSRQDRSSYNEQFF. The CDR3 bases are TGTGCCAGCAGTTCCCGACAGGACAGAAGCTCCTACAATGAGCAGTTCTTC.

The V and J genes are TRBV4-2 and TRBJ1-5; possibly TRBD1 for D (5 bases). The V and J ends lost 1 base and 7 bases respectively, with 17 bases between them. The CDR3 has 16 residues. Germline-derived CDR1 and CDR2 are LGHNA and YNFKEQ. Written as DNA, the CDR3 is TGTGCCAGCAGCCAAGTCCCCACGGGGGGAGGACAGCCCCAGCATTTT. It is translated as CASSQVPTGGGQPQHF.

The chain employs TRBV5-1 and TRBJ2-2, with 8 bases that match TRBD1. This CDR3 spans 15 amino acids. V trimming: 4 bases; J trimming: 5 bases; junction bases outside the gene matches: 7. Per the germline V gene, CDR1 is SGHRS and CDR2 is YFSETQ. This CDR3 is CASSPGQGNTGELFF. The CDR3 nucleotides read TGCGCCAGCAGCCCCGGACAGGGAAATACCGGGGAGCTGTTTTTT.

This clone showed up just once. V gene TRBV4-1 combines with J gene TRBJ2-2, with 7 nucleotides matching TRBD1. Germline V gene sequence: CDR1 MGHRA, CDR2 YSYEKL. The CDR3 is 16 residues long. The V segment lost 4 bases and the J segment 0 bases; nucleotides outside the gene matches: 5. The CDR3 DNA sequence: TGCGCCAGCAGCCCACCCGGGACAGCGAACACCGGGGAGCTGTTTTTT. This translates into CASSPPGTANTGELFF.

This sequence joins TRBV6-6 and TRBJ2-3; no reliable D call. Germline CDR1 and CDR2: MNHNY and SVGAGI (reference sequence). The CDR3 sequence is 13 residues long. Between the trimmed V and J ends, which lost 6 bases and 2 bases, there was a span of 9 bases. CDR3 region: CASSPPPTDTQYF. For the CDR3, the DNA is TGTGCCAGCAGCCCTCCCCCCACAGATACGCAGTATTTT.

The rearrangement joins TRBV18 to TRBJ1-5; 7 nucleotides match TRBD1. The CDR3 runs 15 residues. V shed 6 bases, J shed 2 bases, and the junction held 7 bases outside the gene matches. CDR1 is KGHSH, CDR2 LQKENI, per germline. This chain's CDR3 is CASSPTGAGNQPQHF. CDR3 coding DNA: TGTGCCAGCTCTCCTACAGGGGCCGGCAATCAGCCCCAGCATTTT.

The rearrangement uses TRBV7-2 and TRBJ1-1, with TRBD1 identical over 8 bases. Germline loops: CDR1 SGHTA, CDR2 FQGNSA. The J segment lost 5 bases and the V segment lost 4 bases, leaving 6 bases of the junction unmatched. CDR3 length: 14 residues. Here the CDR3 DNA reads TGTGCCAGCAGCTCAGACAGGGGTGGTACTGAAGCTTTCTTT. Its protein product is CASSSDRGGTEAFF.

The CDR3 DNA sequence: TGCGCCAGCAGCCAACAACCCCCGAGCTCCTACGAGCAGTACTTC. This codes for CASSQQPPSSYEQYF. V usage is TRBV5-1 and J usage is TRBJ2-7, with unresolved D. This CDR3 is 15 amino acids long. The germline V and J ends were trimmed by 4 bases and 0 bases, with 14 bases remaining between them. In germline, CDR1 is SGHRS, CDR2 YFSETQ.

CDR3 nucleotide sequence: TGTGCCTGGAGTTCGAAGGAAAAACTGTTTTTT. Protein sequence: CAWSSKEKLFF. The chain couples TRBV30 to TRBJ1-4, with D hard to call. The CDR3 has 11 amino acids. Germline values: CDR1 GTSNPN, CDR2 SVGIG (reference sequence). Between the trimmed V and J ends, which lost 2 bases and 8 bases, there was a span of 6 bases.

The DNA of the CDR3 is TGTGCCAGCTCACCGCCGGGTTCCTCGGGGGGTCAGCCCCAGCATTTT. Its protein product is CASSPPGSSGGQPQHF. The V gene is TRBV18, the J gene TRBJ1-5; tentative D call: TRBD1 (5 bases). CDR3 length equals 16 residues. Trimming shortened V by 3 bases and J by 6 bases, and 18 bases separated the two germline ends. The germline V gene has CDR1 KGHSH and CDR2 LQKENI.

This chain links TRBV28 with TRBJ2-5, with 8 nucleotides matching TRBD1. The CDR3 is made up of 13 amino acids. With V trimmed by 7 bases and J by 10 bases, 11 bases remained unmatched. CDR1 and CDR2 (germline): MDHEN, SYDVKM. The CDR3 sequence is CASIGDRPSIQYF. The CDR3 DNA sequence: TGTGCCAGCATCGGGGACAGGCCCTCTATCCAGTACTTC.

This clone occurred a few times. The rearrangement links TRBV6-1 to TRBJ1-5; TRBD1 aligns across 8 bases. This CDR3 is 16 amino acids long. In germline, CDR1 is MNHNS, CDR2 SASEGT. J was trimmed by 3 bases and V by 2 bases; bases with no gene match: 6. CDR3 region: CASSETTGDYNQPQHF. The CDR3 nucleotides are TGTGCCAGCAGTGAAACGACAGGGGATTACAATCAGCCCCAGCATTTT.

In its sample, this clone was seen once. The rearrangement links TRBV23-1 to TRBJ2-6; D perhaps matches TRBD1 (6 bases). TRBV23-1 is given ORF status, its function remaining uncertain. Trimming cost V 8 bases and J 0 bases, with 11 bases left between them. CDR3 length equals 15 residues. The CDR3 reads CASGTQGSGANVLTF. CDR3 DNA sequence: TGCGCCAGCGGGACACAGGGCTCTGGGGCCAACGTCCTGACTTTC.

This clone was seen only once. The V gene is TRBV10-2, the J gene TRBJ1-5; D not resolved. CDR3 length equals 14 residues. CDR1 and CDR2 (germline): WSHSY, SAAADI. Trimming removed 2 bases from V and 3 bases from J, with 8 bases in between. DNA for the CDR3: TGCGCCAGCAGTGAGACCGGGTACAATCAGCCCCAGCATTTT. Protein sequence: CASSETGYNQPQHF.

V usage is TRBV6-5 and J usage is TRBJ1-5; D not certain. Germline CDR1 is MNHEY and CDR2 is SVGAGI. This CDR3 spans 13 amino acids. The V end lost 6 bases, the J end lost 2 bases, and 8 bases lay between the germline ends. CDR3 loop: CASSGTGNQPQHF. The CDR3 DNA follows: TGTGCCAGCAGCGGTACAGGCAATCAGCCCCAGCATTTT.